The next 19 T cell receptor beta chains were all read from a single sample in a study of blood T cell repertoires in COVID-19. This table comes from immunoSEQ multiplex PCR, and its TCRdb copy is limited to in-frame clones, with some not included. The sample lists more than 350,000 clones, about 89% occurring once. Sequencing was performed on peripheral blood. These receptors originate from a woman in her twenties or thirties with COVID-19, enrolled during active disease.

In DNA, the CDR3 is TGTGCCAGCAGTTTATGGCTAGCGGGTAACAATGAGCAGTTCTTC. It encodes CASSLWLAGNNEQFF. The chain links TRBV27 to TRBJ2-1; 8 bases agree with TRBD2. The CDR3 length is 15 residues. With 1 base clipped from V and 5 bases from J, the junction kept 4 bases outside the gene matches. The germline V gene has CDR1 MNHEY and CDR2 SMNVEV (reference sequence).

This clone has more than one count but fewer than ten. The rearrangement links TRBV12-3 or TRBV12-4 to TRBJ1-1; D unresolved. Trimming pared 1 base from V and 1 base from J, leaving 4 bases between. This CDR3 has 13 residues. For the CDR3, the DNA is TGTGCCAGCAGTTTAGGCGCGAACACTGAAGCTTTCTTT. Translated: CASSLGANTEAFF.

This clone was detected once. The chain's CDR3 is CASSSRLAGENPYEQYF. The CDR3 nucleotides are TGTGCCAGCAGCTCGCGGCTAGCGGGGGAAAACCCCTACGAGCAGTACTTC. This chain uses TRBV7-2 with TRBJ2-7; 10 bases are shared with TRBD2. Trimming took 4 bases from V and 2 from J; bases not matched to a gene: 11. CDR1 is SGHTA, CDR2 FQGNSA, per germline. The CDR3 is 17 residues long. The full variable domain, in which reference TRBV7-2 and TRBJ2-7 provide the parts outside the CDR3, is GAGVSQSPSNKVTEKGKDVELRCDPISGHTALYWYRQSLGQGLEFLIYFQGNSAPDKSGLPSDRFSAERTGGSVSTLTIQRTQQEDSAVYLCASSSRLAGENPYEQYFGPGTRLTVT.

V and J are TRBV25-1 and TRBJ2-5, with 7 bases matching TRBD1. Per the germline V gene, CDR1 is MGHDK and CDR2 is SYGVNS. J gave up 4 bases and V 6 bases, and 5 bases lay outside the gene matches. The CDR3 sequence is 13 residues long. The CDR3 DNA reads TGTGCCAGCAGCACAGGGGCCCGAGAGACCCAGTACTTC. Translated, it gives CASSTGARETQYF.

The V call is TRBV11-2, the J call TRBJ2-7; 8 bases map to TRBD2. Per the germline V gene, CDR1 is SGHAT and CDR2 is FQNNGV. Trimming cost V 1 base and J 0 bases; bases outside gene matches: 5. The CDR3 length is 16 residues. CDR3 coding DNA: TGTGCCAGCAGCTTAGGACTAGCGATTCCCTCCTACGAGCAGTACTTC. Translating it yields CASSLGLAIPSYEQYF.

CDR3 residues: CASTKQGQGEAFF. The CDR3, as DNA: TGTGCCAGTACCAAACAGGGTCAGGGTGAAGCTTTCTTT. This sequence joins TRBV2 and TRBJ1-1, with D perhaps TRBD1 (6 bases). The CDR3 totals 13 residues. Germline-derived CDR1 and CDR2 are SNHLY and FYNNEI. V was cut by 9 bases and J by 7 bases, with 18 bases left in between.

The CDR3: CASSQLGRDRGKNEQFF. The CDR3 DNA reads as TGCGCCAGCAGCCAACTTGGCCGGGACAGGGGGAAAAATGAGCAGTTCTTC. This chain connects TRBV4-1 to TRBJ2-1, with 11 bases fitting TRBD1. CDR3 length equals 17 residues. Trimming cost V 2 bases and J 7 bases; bases outside gene matches: 10. CDR1 and CDR2 (germline): MGHRA, YSYEKL.

This rearrangement joins TRBV6-1 to TRBJ2-7, with D hard to call. This CDR3 spans 13 amino acids. From germline, CDR1 is MNHNS and CDR2 SASEGT. V was shortened by 3 bases and J by 2 bases, with 8 bases between the two germline ends. The CDR3 sequence is CASSEASTYEQYF. The CDR3 DNA is TGTGCCAGCAGTGAGGCCAGTACCTACGAGCAGTACTTC.

The rearrangement links TRBV20-1 to TRBJ1-2; 11 bases match TRBD1. This CDR3 is 11 amino acids long. The V gene end was trimmed by 6 bases and the J gene end by 7 bases; junction bases not matched to a gene: 1. Germline V CDR1 and CDR2: DFQATT, SNEGSKA (reference sequence). The CDR3 here is CSAGTGGGYTF. DNA of the CDR3: TGCAGTGCCGGGACAGGGGGTGGCTACACCTTC.

This clone was found once. The chain employs TRBV4-1 and TRBJ1-1, with D maybe TRBD1 (5 bases). V was pared by 2 bases and J by 1 base, with 14 bases between. Looked up from germline, CDR1 is MGHRA and CDR2 is YSYEKL. This CDR3 is built from 16 residues. CDR3 sequence reads: CASSQRTMGGNTEAFF. The CDR3 bases are TGCGCCAGCAGCCAACGTACGATGGGGGGGAACACTGAAGCTTTCTTT.

This chain connects TRBV9 to TRBJ2-2; TRBD2 aligns across 7 bases. CDR1 and CDR2 from the germline V gene are SGDLS and YYNGEE. The J segment lost 4 bases and the V segment lost 6 bases, leaving 6 bases of the junction unmatched. This CDR3 has 14 residues. The CDR3 DNA sequence: TGTGCCAGCACCCCAGGCGGGAGCACCGGGGAGCTGTTTTTT. Amino acid sequence: CASTPGGSTGELFF.

The rearrangement uses TRBV7-3 and TRBJ2-2; D call uncertain. This CDR3 is 14 amino acids long. Trimming shortened V by 5 bases and J by 6 bases, and 13 bases separated the two germline ends. Germline V gene data show CDR1 as SGHTA and CDR2 as FQGTGA. The CDR3 region has the DNA TGTGCCAGCAGCCCAAGCCCAGCGTCCGGGGAGCTGTTTTTT. The encoded protein is CASSPSPASGELFF.

The chain is built from TRBV4-3 and TRBJ2-7, with TRBD2 matching 12 bases. The V segment lost 3 bases and the J segment 5 bases; nucleotides outside the gene matches: 2. CDR3 length equals 14 residues. The germline V gene encodes CDR1 LGHNA and CDR2 YSLEER. Written as DNA, the CDR3 is TGCGCCAGCAGCCACGGACTAGCGGGAAACGAGCAGTACTTC. It encodes CASSHGLAGNEQYF.

V gene TRBV7-3 combines with J gene TRBJ1-3, with TRBD1 as a possible D gene (6 bases). V was shortened by 4 bases and J by 7 bases, with 14 bases between the two germline ends. The CDR3 covers 14 residues. Looked up from germline, CDR1 is SGHTA and CDR2 is FQGTGA. DNA for the CDR3: TGTGCCAGCAGCTCCATCGCGGGGGGCAACACCATATATTTT. It codes for CASSSIAGGNTIYF.

The chain carries TRBV10-3 and TRBJ2-7; 10 positions agree with TRBD1. The CDR3 loop spans 15 amino acids. Germline lookup yields CDR1 ENHRY and CDR2 SYGVKD. The J segment lost 3 bases and the V segment lost 0 bases, leaving 2 bases of the junction unmatched. This chain's CDR3 is CAISESGQGNYEQYF. Here the CDR3 DNA reads TGTGCCATCAGTGAGTCGGGACAGGGGAACTACGAGCAGTACTTC.

This CDR3 reads CASSGSRQGAGSYNSPLHF. CDR3 bases: TGTGCCAGCAGTGGCTCGCGGCAGGGGGCTGGCTCCTATAATTCACCCCTCCACTTT. The chain is built from TRBV27 and TRBJ1-6; 8 nucleotides agree with TRBD1. V shed 5 bases, J shed 0 bases, and the junction held 12 bases outside the gene matches. The CDR3 is made up of 19 amino acids. CDR1 MNHEY and CDR2 SMNVEV come from the germline V gene (reference sequence).

V is TRBV15 and J is TRBJ1-5, with 7 nucleotides matching TRBD1. Per the germline V gene, CDR1 is LNHNV and CDR2 is YYDKDF (reference sequence). The ends lost 8 bases at V and 4 bases at J; junction bases unmatched: 8. This CDR3 has 14 amino acids. The CDR3 nucleotides are TGTGCCACCGGGCCGGGACAGCGGAATCAGCCCCAGCATTTT. Encoded protein: CATGPGQRNQPQHF.

V and J are TRBV14 and TRBJ2-7; D remains unclear. V dropped 5 bases and J dropped 7 bases, with 12 bases sitting between them. In germline, CDR1 is SGHDN, CDR2 FVKESK. CDR3 size: 12 residues. CDR3 amino acids: CASSRRRGEQYF. DNA for the CDR3: TGTGCCAGCAGCAGGCGGAGAGGAGAGCAGTACTTC.

The sample holds a few counts of this clone. The chain couples TRBV6-5 to TRBJ1-5, with a possible D match to TRBD1 (5 bases). V was cut by 6 bases and J by 7 bases, with 13 bases left in between. CDR3 length equals 13 residues. CDR1 MNHEY and CDR2 SVGAGI come from the germline V gene. The CDR3 coding sequence is TGTGCCAGCAGGCAAACAGGCGGCCAGCCCCAGCATTTT. It specifies CASRQTGGQPQHF.